The T cell receptor beta chain under discussion was sequenced for a study of cytomegalovirus exposure and HLA in healthy donors. Study in general: Most donors, less than 85% of a few hundred genotyped, fell in the Caucasian-associated ancestry cluster.

Comments on this clone: What it binds is not known.

Study conclusions and caveats: Some segments of the V type, notably TRBV6-2 and TRBV6-3, were excluded as indistinguishable.

PCR used 60 Vbeta primers and 13 Jbeta primers. Methods used by the authors: Around 9.9 million shared chains were among the about 80 million unique TCR beta chains that a later analysis counted. Measured with immunoSEQ multiplex PCR; TCRdb has only the in-frame clones, and not every one. V and J calls and clone size are as listed in that table; D and trimming were resolved from the DNA. The sample consists of roughly 120,000 clones, about 63% of them appearing once. Germline CDR1 reads MDHEN; CDR2 reads SYDVKM. The CDR3 runs 15 residues. With V trimmed by 5 bases and J by 6 bases, 9 bases remained unmatched.

The V gene is TRBV28, the J gene TRBJ2-7, with 11 bases matching TRBD1. Sequenced input: PBMCs. The receptor was isolated from a young man in good health and CMV-seropositive. DNA for the CDR3: TGTGCCAGCAGTCAACGGACAGGGGGCGATTTCGAGCAGTACTTC. Translated, it gives CASSQRTGGDFEQYF.